These T cell receptor beta chains were read from a single sample in a study of cytomegalovirus exposure and HLA in healthy donors. Some clones are missing from TCRdb's copy, which holds only in-frame ones; the method was immunoSEQ multiplex PCR. This table has roughly 250,000 clones, roughly 86% appearing once. Sequenced input: PBMCs. Receptors were obtained from a woman aged 25 to 45 in good health and CMV-seropositive. The CDR3 runs from the conserved cysteine through the conserved F or W. Fields, in order: V gene, clone size, J gene, D gene, CDR3 protein, CDR3 DNA. A D gene is named only where the DNA matches it firmly. Clone size is given for some rows only: seen once, a few or many times, or a class if the clone is expanded.

TRBV11-1	.	TRBJ2-7	.	CASSLVGSSSYEQYF	TGTGCCAGCAGCTTAGTCGGGAGCTCCTCCTACGAGCAGTACTTC
TRBV9	.	TRBJ2-1	TRBD2	CASSVSVAGGNNEQFF	TGTGCCAGCAGCGTATCGGTAGCGGGAGGGAACAATGAGCAGTTCTTC
TRBV6-5	.	TRBJ2-1	TRBD2	CASSTSGRPNEQFF	TGTGCCAGCAGCACTAGCGGGAGACCCAATGAGCAGTTCTTC
TRBV29-1	.	TRBJ2-7	TRBD1	CSVGGRTGTYEQYF	TGCAGCGTCGGAGGAAGGACAGGGACCTACGAGCAGTACTTC
TRBV7-9	.	TRBJ1-2	TRBD1	CASSLASGGNYGYTF	TGTGCCAGCAGCTTAGCATCAGGGGGGAACTATGGCTACACCTTC
TRBV5-1	.	TRBJ2-5	.	CASSPQGQETQYF	TGCGCCAGCAGCCCACAGGGTCAAGAGACCCAGTACTTC
TRBV30	.	TRBJ2-2	TRBD1	CACSRTGALYTGELFF	TGTGCCTGCTCTCGAACAGGGGCCTTATACACCGGGGAGCTGTTTTTT
TRBV4-2	.	TRBJ2-1	TRBD2	CASSQDIAGGVSYNEQFF	TGTGCCAGCAGCCAAGACATAGCGGGTGGGGTCTCCTACAATGAGCAGTTCTTC
TRBV5-1	.	TRBJ2-7	.	CASSVGSGISYEQYF	TGCGCCAGCAGCGTTGGGTCCGGGATCTCCTACGAGCAGTACTTC
TRBV5-1	.	TRBJ2-3	TRBD2	CASSSSGRSASTDTQYF	TGCGCCAGCAGCTCCAGCGGGAGGTCGGCTAGCACAGATACGCAGTATTTT
TRBV6-5	.	TRBJ1-2	TRBD1	CASSSHGTGGGYTF	TGTGCCAGCAGTTCCCATGGGACAGGGGGAGGCTACACCTTC
TRBV2	few	TRBJ2-2	.	CASTTGRGTGELFF	TGTGCCAGCACCACAGGGCGTGGGACCGGGGAGCTGTTTTTT
TRBV6-5	.	TRBJ2-3	TRBD2	CASSSGLAGVDTQYF	TGTGCCAGCAGTTCGGGACTAGCGGGAGTAGATACGCAGTATTTT
TRBV6-1	.	TRBJ2-7	TRBD2	CASSELGTSGSGYEQYF	TGTGCCAGCAGTGAACTGGGGACTAGCGGGAGTGGGTACGAGCAGTACTTC
TRBV5-4	.	TRBJ2-7	.	CASSLIAEASYEQYF	TGTGCCAGCAGCTTGATAGCGGAGGCATCCTACGAGCAGTACTTC
TRBV7-3	.	TRBJ2-7	TRBD2	CASSSGTSGRNEQYF	TGTGCCAGCAGCTCCGGGACTAGCGGGAGAAACGAGCAGTACTTC
TRBV19	.	TRBJ1-2	.	CASSIAARGGYGYTF	TGTGCCAGTAGTATAGCGGCCAGGGGCGGGTATGGCTACACCTTC
TRBV29-1	few	TRBJ2-2	.	CSVEIQRPNTGELFF	TGCAGCGTTGAAATACAGCGGCCGAACACCGGGGAGCTGTTTTTT
TRBV29-1	many	TRBJ2-2	TRBD2	CSVCVRGREELFF	TGCAGCGTGTGTGTTCGCGGGAGAGAGGAGCTGTTTTTT
TRBV7-8	.	TRBJ1-4	TRBD1	CASSPGGSNEKLFF	TGTGCCAGCAGCCCAGGGGGTTCTAATGAAAAACTGTTTTTT
TRBV18	.	TRBJ2-7	TRBD2	CASSQTGTSGASSYEQYF	TGTGCCAGCTCACAAACCGGGACTAGCGGGGCTAGCTCCTACGAGCAGTACTTC
TRBV30	medium-sized	TRBJ1-4	TRBD1	CAWTKLSGQGLSAGVKLFF	TGTGCCTGGACGAAACTCTCGGGACAGGGCCTTTCCGCGGGGGTAAAACTGTTTTTT
TRBV5-5	.	TRBJ2-1	.	CASSLVIADSYNEQFF	TGTGCCAGCAGCTTGGTAATAGCAGACTCCTACAATGAGCAGTTCTTC
TRBV19	.	TRBJ2-2	.	CASSILPQHENTGELFF	TGTGCCAGTAGTATTCTTCCCCAACATGAAAACACCGGGGAGCTGTTTTTT
TRBV5-1	.	TRBJ2-1	TRBD2	CASSLVGTSFNEQFF	TGCGCCAGCAGCTTGGTCGGGACTAGCTTCAATGAGCAGTTCTTC